A selection of T cell receptor beta chains follows, all from one sample in a study of T cell changes during pregnancy in multiple sclerosis. The table came from immunoSEQ multiplex PCR; TCRdb's copy has only in-frame clones and leaves some out. The table has tens of thousands of clones, about nine tenths seen once; the top ten hold around 0.57%. The source material was CD4+ T cells from peripheral blood mononuclear cells, sampled after pregnancy. The receptors originated from a female donor in good health, enrolled as a control in a pregnancy study. Both conserved end residues are part of each CDR3. The D gene is left open where the match is weak. Clone size is shown for a subset of rows, as once, few, many or a class of expanded clone.

TRBD1 | TRBJ1-1 | TRBV27 | - | CASRTGSGDTEAFF | TGTGCCAGCAGGACAGGGTCGGGGGACACTGAAGCTTTCTTT
TRBD2 | TRBJ2-1 | TRBV4-1 | - | CASSQGSGRGDSYNEQFF | TGCGCCAGCAGCCAAGGTTCAGGGCGGGGGGATTCCTACAATGAGCAGTTCTTC
- | TRBJ2-5 | TRBV19 | - | CASSIPGSGKAQYF | TGTGCCAGTAGTATACCCGGGTCCGGTAAGGCCCAGTACTTC
TRBD2 | TRBJ2-7 | TRBV7-9 | - | CASTQGTSGGFEQYF | TGTGCCAGCACCCAAGGGACTAGCGGGGGGTTCGAGCAGTACTTC
TRBD2 | TRBJ2-3 | TRBV7-2 | - | CASSWTRADTQYF | TGTGCCAGCAGCTGGACTAGGGCAGATACGCAGTATTTT
TRBD1 | TRBJ1-5 | TRBV7-2 | - | CASSFAGGTNQPQHF | TGTGCCAGCAGCTTCGCAGGGGGTACCAATCAGCCCCAGCATTTT
- | TRBJ1-1 | TRBV6-6 | - | CASSARGSEAFF | TGTGCCAGCAGTGCCCGGGGGTCTGAAGCTTTCTTT
TRBD1 | TRBJ2-7 | TRBV6-5 | - | CASSPGTGVYEQYF | TGTGCCAGCAGCCCCGGGACAGGGGTCTACGAGCAGTACTTC
- | TRBJ2-7 | TRBV5-6 | - | CASRTDRTYEQYF | TGTGCCAGCAGGACGGACAGAACCTACGAGCAGTACTTC
- | TRBJ1-2 | TRBV7-8 | once | CASREGATVFTNYGYTF | TGTGCCAGCAGGGAGGGAGCAACAGTCTTCACTAACTATGGCTACACCTTC
- | TRBJ2-2 | TRBV7-8 | - | CASSSRQADTGELFF | TGTGCCAGCAGCTCCAGACAGGCGGACACCGGGGAGCTGTTTTTT
TRBD1 | TRBJ1-2 | TRBV15 | - | CATSSTGGRTF | TGTGCCACCAGCTCGACAGGGGGCCGCACCTTC
- | TRBJ2-7 | TRBV14 | - | CASSPFPWRLAIYEQYF | TGTGCCAGCAGCCCCTTCCCCTGGAGGCTAGCGATCTACGAGCAGTACTTC
- | TRBJ2-3 | TRBV27 | - | CASRTPQSTDTQYF | TGTGCCAGCAGAACACCACAGAGCACAGATACGCAGTATTTT
TRBD2 | TRBJ2-3 | TRBV5-1 | - | CASSLMASGIGDTQYF | TGCGCCAGCAGCTTGATGGCTAGCGGGATAGGGGATACGCAGTATTTT
TRBD2 | TRBJ2-1 | TRBV5-8 | - | CASSFGLAGPNIWNEQFF | TGTGCCAGCAGTTTCGGACTAGCGGGACCCAACATTTGGAATGAGCAGTTCTTC
TRBD1 | TRBJ1-1 | TRBV18 | - | CASSPETGGRAFF | TGTGCCAGCTCACCGGAGACAGGGGGTCGGGCTTTCTTT
TRBD1 | TRBJ2-7 | TRBV20-1 | - | CSAGQGFEQHF | TGCAGTGCGGGACAGGGGTTCGAGCAGCACTTC
- | TRBJ1-5 | TRBV19 | - | CASSAALGGRSNQPQHF | TGTGCCAGTAGTGCGGCCCTGGGGGGACGGAGCAATCAGCCCCAGCATTTT
TRBD1 | TRBJ1-5 | TRBV7-2 | - | CASSFDRDQPQHF | TGTGCCAGCAGCTTTGACAGGGATCAGCCCCAGCATTTT
- | TRBJ2-1 | TRBV6-1 | - | CASSDRQGKGASYNEQFF | TGTGCCAGCAGTGATCGGCAGGGGAAAGGGGCCTCCTACAATGAGCAGTTCTTC
- | TRBJ2-6 | TRBV19 | - | CASRESGANVLTF | TGTGCCAGTAGGGAGTCTGGGGCCAACGTCCTGACTTTC
- | TRBJ1-5 | TRBV6-1 | few | CASSEAYYGGPQHF | TGTGCCAGCAGTGAAGCGTACTACGGGGGGCCCCAGCATTTT
- | TRBJ2-1 | TRBV28 | - | CASSSRPLNEQFF | TGTGCCAGCTCGAGTCGTCCCCTTAATGAGCAGTTCTTC
- | TRBJ2-7 | TRBV5-4 | - | CASSSLTSSGSHEQYF | TGTGCCAGCAGCTCACTCACCTCGTCCGGGTCTCACGAGCAGTACTTC
TRBD1 | TRBJ1-2 | TRBV28 | - | CASSSAGQGYGYTF | TGTGCCAGCAGTTCCGCGGGACAGGGCTATGGCTACACCTTC
TRBD2 | TRBJ2-7 | TRBV6-5 | once | CASSLAGVLYEQYF | TGTGCCAGCAGTTTAGCGGGGGTCCTTTACGAGCAGTACTTC
TRBD2 | TRBJ2-2 | TRBV18 | - | CASSPRAGADGELFF | TGTGCCAGCTCACCACGGGCGGGAGCCGACGGGGAGCTGTTTTTT
- | TRBJ2-1 | TRBV28 | - | CASSPPTTYNEQFF | TGTGCCAGCAGCCCCCCCACTACCTACAATGAGCAGTTCTTC
TRBD2 | TRBJ2-1 | TRBV11-3 | - | CASSLGLAGSNEQFF | TGTGCCAGCAGCCTCGGACTAGCCGGGTCCAATGAGCAGTTCTTC
- | TRBJ1-3 | TRBV30 | - | CAWSRDQGNTIYF | TGTGCCTGGAGCCGGGATCAAGGAAACACCATATATTTT
- | TRBJ1-3 | TRBV29-1 | - | CSVEILNTIYF | TGCAGCGTTGAAATACTGAACACCATATATTTT
TRBD1 | TRBJ2-7 | TRBV11-2 | - | CASSLGTGGLSSYEQYF | TGTGCCAGCAGCCTGGGGACAGGGGGCCTGAGCTCCTACGAGCAGTACTTC
TRBD1 | TRBJ2-7 | TRBV10-1 | - | CASGRDSPGEQYF | TGCGCCAGCGGACGGGACAGCCCTGGCGAGCAGTACTTC
TRBD1 | TRBJ2-7 | TRBV29-1 | few | CSVFGTGSTKQYF | TGCAGCGTCTTTGGGACAGGGAGTACGAAGCAGTACTTC
- | TRBJ1-5 | TRBV19 | - | CASLLAGGNNQPQHF | TGTGCCAGTCTCCTCGCCGGGGGAAACAATCAGCCCCAGCATTTT
TRBD2 | TRBJ2-7 | TRBV27 | once | CASSFGLAESYEQYF | TGTGCCAGCAGTTTTGGGCTAGCGGAATCCTACGAGCAGTACTTC
TRBD2 | TRBJ2-1 | TRBV7-2 | - | CASSLLVGGAGGRNEQFF | TGTGCCAGCAGCTTATTGGTAGGGGGTGCGGGAGGGCGCAATGAGCAGTTCTTC
- | TRBJ1-2 | TRBV28 | - | CASMGGWYGYTF | TGTGCCAGCATGGGGGGTTGGTATGGCTACACCTTC
TRBD2 | TRBJ2-1 | TRBV2 | - | CASSPGLAVLEQFF | TGTGCCAGCAGTCCGGGACTAGCGGTCTTGGAGCAGTTCTTC
- | TRBJ1-5 | TRBV10-3 | - | CAISDGGNSNQPQHF | TGTGCCATCAGTGATGGGGGGAATAGCAATCAGCCCCAGCATTTT
- | TRBJ2-3 | TRBV21-1 | - | CASTNPGTSGGSCDTDTQYF | TGTGCCAGCACCAACCCCGGGACTAGCGGGGGGTCGTGTGATACAGATACGCAGTATTTT
TRBD2 | TRBJ2-1 | TRBV7-2 | - | CASSLVQGASGRANEQFF | TGTGCCAGCAGCTTAGTCCAAGGTGCTAGCGGGAGGGCCAATGAGCAGTTCTTC
TRBD2 | TRBJ2-1 | TRBV7-9 | - | CASSLNGGRVLNEQFF | TGTGCCAGCAGCTTGAATGGTGGGAGGGTACTGAATGAGCAGTTCTTC
- | TRBJ1-1 | TRBV29-1 | once | CSVDRGNTEAFF | TGCAGCGTTGACAGGGGGAACACTGAAGCTTTCTTT